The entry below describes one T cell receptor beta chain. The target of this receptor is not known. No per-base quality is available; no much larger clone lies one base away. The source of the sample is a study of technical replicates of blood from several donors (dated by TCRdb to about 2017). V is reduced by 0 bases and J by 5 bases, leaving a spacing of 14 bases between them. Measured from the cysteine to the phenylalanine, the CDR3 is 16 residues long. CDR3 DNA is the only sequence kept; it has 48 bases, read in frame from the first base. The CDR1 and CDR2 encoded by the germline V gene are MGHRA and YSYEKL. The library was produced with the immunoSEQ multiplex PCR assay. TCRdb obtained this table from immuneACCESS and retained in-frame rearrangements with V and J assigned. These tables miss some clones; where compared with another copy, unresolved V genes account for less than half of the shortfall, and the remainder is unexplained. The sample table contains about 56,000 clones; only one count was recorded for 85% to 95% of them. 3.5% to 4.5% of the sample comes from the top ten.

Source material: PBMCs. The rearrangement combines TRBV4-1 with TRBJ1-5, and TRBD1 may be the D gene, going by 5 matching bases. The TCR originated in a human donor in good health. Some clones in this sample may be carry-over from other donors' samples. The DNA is TGCGCCAGCAGCCAAGAAGGAAAGGGGCCGGATCAGCCCCAGCATTTT. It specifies CASSQEGKGPDQPQHF.